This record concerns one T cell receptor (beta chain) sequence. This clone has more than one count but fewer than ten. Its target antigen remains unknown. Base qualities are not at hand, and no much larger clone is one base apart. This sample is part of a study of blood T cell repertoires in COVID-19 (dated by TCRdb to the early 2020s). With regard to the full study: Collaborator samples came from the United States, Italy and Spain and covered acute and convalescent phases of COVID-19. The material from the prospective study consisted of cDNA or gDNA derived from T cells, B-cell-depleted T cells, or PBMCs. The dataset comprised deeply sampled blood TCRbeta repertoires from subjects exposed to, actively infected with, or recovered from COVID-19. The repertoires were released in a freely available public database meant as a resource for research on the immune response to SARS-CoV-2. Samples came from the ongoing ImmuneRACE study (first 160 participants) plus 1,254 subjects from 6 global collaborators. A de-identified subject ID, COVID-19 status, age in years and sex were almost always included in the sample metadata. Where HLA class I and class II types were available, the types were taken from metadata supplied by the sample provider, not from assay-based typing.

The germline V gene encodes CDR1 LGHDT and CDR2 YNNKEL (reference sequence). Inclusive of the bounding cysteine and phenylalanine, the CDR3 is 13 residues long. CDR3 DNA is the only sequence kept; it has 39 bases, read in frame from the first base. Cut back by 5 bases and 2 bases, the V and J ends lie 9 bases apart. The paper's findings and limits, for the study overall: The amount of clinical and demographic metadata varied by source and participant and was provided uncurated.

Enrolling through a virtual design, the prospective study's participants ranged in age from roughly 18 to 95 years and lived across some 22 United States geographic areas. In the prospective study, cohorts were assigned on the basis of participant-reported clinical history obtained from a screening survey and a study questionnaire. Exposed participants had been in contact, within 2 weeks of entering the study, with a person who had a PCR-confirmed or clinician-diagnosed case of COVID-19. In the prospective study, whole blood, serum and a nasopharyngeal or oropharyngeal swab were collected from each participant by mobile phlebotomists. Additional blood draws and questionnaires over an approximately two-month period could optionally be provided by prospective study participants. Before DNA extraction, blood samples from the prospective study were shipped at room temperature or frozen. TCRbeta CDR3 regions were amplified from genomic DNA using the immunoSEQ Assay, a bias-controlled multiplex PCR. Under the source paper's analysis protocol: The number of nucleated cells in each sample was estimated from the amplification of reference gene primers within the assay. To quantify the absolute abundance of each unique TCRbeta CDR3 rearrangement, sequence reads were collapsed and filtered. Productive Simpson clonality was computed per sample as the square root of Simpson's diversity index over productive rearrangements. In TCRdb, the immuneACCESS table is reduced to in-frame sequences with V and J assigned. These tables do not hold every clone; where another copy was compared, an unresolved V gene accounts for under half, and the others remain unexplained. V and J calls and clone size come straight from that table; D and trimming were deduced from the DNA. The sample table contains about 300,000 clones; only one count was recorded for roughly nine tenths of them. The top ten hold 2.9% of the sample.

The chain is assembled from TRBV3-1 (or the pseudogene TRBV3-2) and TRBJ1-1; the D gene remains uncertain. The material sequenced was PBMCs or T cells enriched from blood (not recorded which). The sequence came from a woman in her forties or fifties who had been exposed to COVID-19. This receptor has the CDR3 CASSRILNTEAFF. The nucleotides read TGTGCCAGCAGCAGAATACTTAACACTGAAGCTTTCTTT.